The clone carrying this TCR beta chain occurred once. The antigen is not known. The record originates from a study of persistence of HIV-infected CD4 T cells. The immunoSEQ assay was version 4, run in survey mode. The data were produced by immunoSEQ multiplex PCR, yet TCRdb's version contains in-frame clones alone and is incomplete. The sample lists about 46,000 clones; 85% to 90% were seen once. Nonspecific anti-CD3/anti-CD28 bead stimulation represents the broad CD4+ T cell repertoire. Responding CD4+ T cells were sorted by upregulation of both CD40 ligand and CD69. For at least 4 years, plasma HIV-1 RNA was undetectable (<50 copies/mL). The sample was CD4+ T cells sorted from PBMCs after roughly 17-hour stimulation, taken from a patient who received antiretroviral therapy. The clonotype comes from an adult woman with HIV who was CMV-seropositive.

DNA of the CDR3: TGCAGCGTCACCCGGACAGTGAACACTGAAGCTTTCTTT. Translating gives CSVTRTVNTEAFF. The chain employs TRBV29-1 and TRBJ1-1, with D possibly being TRBD1 (6 bases). CDR1 and CDR2 (germline): SQVTM, ANQGSEA. The CDR3 extends over 13 amino acids. Trimming removed 6 bases from V and 0 bases from J, with 11 bases in between.